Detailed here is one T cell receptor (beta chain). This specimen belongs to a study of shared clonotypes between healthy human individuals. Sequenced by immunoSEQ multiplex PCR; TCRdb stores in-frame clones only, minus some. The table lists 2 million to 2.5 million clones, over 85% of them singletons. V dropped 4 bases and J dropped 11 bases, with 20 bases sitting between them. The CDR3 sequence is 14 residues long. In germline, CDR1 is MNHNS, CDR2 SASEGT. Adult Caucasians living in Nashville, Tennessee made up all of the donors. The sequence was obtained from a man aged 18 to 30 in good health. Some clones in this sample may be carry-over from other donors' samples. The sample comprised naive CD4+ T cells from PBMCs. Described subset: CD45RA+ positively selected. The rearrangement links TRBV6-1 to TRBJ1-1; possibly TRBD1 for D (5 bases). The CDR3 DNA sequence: TGTGCCAGCAGTGCCCTGAAGACCCTCAGGGAGGCTTTCTTT. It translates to CASSALKTLREAFF.